Listed below are T cell receptor beta chains from one sample, sequenced in a study of blood T cells in healthy people across ages. TCRdb itself ran the 5' RACE reads through MiXCR, one entry per CDR3 protein. The table lists approximately 600,000 distinct CDR3 sequences, roughly three fifths of them singletons, with around 37% in the top ten. Sequencing input: blood. All receptors derive from a man in his 60s in good health. The CDR3 runs from the conserved cysteine through the conserved F or W. D genes are given only for firm matches. Some rows have no size entry. The others give once, few or many, or a class for an expanded clone.

clone_size: few
d_call: TRBD2
j_call: TRBJ2-1
v_call: TRBV15
cdr3_aa: CATSRASGDHNEQFF
cdr3_nt: TGTGCCACCAGCAGGGCTAGCGGGGATCACAATGAGCAGTTCTTC

clone_size: NA
d_call: NA
j_call: TRBJ1-1
v_call: TRBV5-1
cdr3_aa: CASSLDGLGTTNTEAFF
cdr3_nt: TGCGCCAGCAGCTTGGATGGGTTGGGGACCACGAACACTGAAGCTTTCTTT

clone_size: once
d_call: NA
j_call: TRBJ1-1
v_call: TRBV20-1
cdr3_aa: CSASGVNTEAFF
cdr3_nt: TGCAGTGCTAGTGGGGTTAACACTGAAGCTTTCTTT

clone_size: NA
d_call: NA
j_call: TRBJ1-2
v_call: TRBV28
cdr3_aa: CASSLSAPRGYTF
cdr3_nt: TGTGCCAGCAGTTTATCGGCCCCTCGTGGCTACACCTTC

clone_size: NA
d_call: TRBD1
j_call: TRBJ1-4
v_call: TRBV4-1
cdr3_aa: CASSQGDRGHEKLFF
cdr3_nt: TGCGCCAGCAGCCAAGGGGACAGGGGGCATGAAAAACTGTTTTTT

clone_size: NA
d_call: TRBD1
j_call: TRBJ1-1
v_call: TRBV4-1
cdr3_aa: CASSPPDREATEAFF
cdr3_nt: TGCGCCAGCAGCCCTCCGGACAGGGAGGCCACTGAAGCTTTCTTT

clone_size: NA
d_call: NA
j_call: TRBJ2-1
v_call: TRBV6-4
cdr3_aa: CASNQRAWHDEQFF
cdr3_nt: TGTGCCAGCAATCAACGGGCCTGGCACGATGAGCAGTTCTTC

clone_size: NA
d_call: TRBD1
j_call: TRBJ2-5
v_call: TRBV9
cdr3_aa: CASSALGQLKETQYF
cdr3_nt: TGTGCCAGCAGCGCCCTGGGACAGCTGAAAGAGACCCAGTACTTC

clone_size: NA
d_call: NA
j_call: TRBJ2-3
v_call: TRBV5-1
cdr3_aa: CASSSEADTQYF
cdr3_nt: TGCGCCAGCAGCTCAGAGGCAGATACGCAGTATTTT

clone_size: few
d_call: TRBD1
j_call: TRBJ2-7
v_call: TRBV14
cdr3_aa: CASSPWTGNNYEQYF
cdr3_nt: TGTGCCAGCAGCCCCTGGACAGGGAACAACTACGAGCAGTACTTC

clone_size: NA
d_call: TRBD1
j_call: TRBJ1-6
v_call: TRBV7-9
cdr3_aa: CASSFPPGQGAYSPLHF
cdr3_nt: TGTGCCAGCAGCTTCCCGCCGGGACAGGGGGCTTATTCACCCCTCCACTTT

clone_size: NA
d_call: NA
j_call: TRBJ2-7
v_call: TRBV29-1
cdr3_aa: CSVQGGIYEQYF
cdr3_nt: TGCAGCGTCCAAGGGGGGATCTACGAGCAGTACTTC

clone_size: NA
d_call: TRBD1
j_call: TRBJ2-1
v_call: TRBV24-1
cdr3_aa: CATSDGTGGLDEQFF
cdr3_nt: TGTGCCACCAGTGATGGGACAGGGGGCTTGGATGAGCAGTTCTTC

clone_size: once
d_call: NA
j_call: TRBJ2-1
v_call: TRBV2
cdr3_aa: CASTPAGSYNEQFF
cdr3_nt: TGTGCCAGCACGCCGGCCGGGTCCTACAATGAGCAGTTCTTC

clone_size: NA
d_call: NA
j_call: TRBJ2-7
v_call: TRBV21-1
cdr3_aa: CASSKETGEAEQYF
cdr3_nt: TGTGCCAGCAGCAAAGAAACAGGGGAGGCCGAGCAGTACTTC

clone_size: NA
d_call: NA
j_call: TRBJ2-7
v_call: TRBV7-8
cdr3_aa: CASSFPRASGALVQYF
cdr3_nt: TGTGCCAGCAGCTTCCCTCGGGCCTCAGGAGCGCTAGTGCAGTACTTC

clone_size: NA
d_call: NA
j_call: TRBJ2-5
v_call: TRBV6-5
cdr3_aa: CASRLGRQGLGETQYF
cdr3_nt: TGTGCCAGCAGGCTTGGACGACAGGGACTAGGAGAGACCCAGTACTTC

clone_size: NA
d_call: TRBD1
j_call: TRBJ2-7
v_call: TRBV18
cdr3_aa: CASSPGQGAHEQYF
cdr3_nt: TGTGCCAGCTCACCAGGACAGGGGGCCCACGAGCAGTACTTC

clone_size: NA
d_call: TRBD1
j_call: TRBJ2-7
v_call: TRBV6-1
cdr3_aa: CASNSLGTGDSYEQYF
cdr3_nt: TGTGCCAGCAATAGCCTCGGGACAGGAGACTCCTACGAGCAGTACTTC

clone_size: few
d_call: TRBD2
j_call: TRBJ2-7
v_call: TRBV3-1
cdr3_aa: CASSQAPSGGVQYF
cdr3_nt: TGTGCCAGCAGCCAAGCTCCTAGCGGGGGGGTTCAGTACTTC

clone_size: NA
d_call: TRBD2
j_call: TRBJ2-7
v_call: TRBV6-5
cdr3_aa: CASSTTAGTPYEQYF
cdr3_nt: TGTGCCAGCAGTACAACAGCGGGGACGCCCTACGAGCAGTACTTC

clone_size: NA
d_call: NA
j_call: TRBJ1-1
v_call: TRBV7-9
cdr3_aa: CASSTQGMADTEAFF
cdr3_nt: TGTGCCAGCAGCACTCAGGGGATGGCGGACACTGAAGCTTTCTTT

clone_size: NA
d_call: NA
j_call: TRBJ2-3
v_call: TRBV21-1
cdr3_aa: CASRDWGLARGSTDTQYF
cdr3_nt: TGTGCCAGCCGGGATTGGGGTCTAGCGAGGGGGAGCACAGATACGCAGTATTTT

clone_size: once
d_call: NA
j_call: TRBJ1-2
v_call: TRBV7-9
cdr3_aa: CASSLGATGERFYGYTF
cdr3_nt: TGTGCCAGCAGCTTAGGGGCTACCGGAGAGCGGTTCTATGGCTACACCTTC

clone_size: NA
d_call: NA
j_call: TRBJ1-2
v_call: TRBV25-1
cdr3_aa: CASKNTGHGYTF
cdr3_nt: TGTGCCAGCAAGAATACAGGGCACGGCTACACCTTC

clone_size: NA
d_call: TRBD1
j_call: TRBJ1-2
v_call: TRBV4-1
cdr3_aa: CASSQGRTGNDGYTF
cdr3_nt: TGCGCCAGCAGCCAAGGCCGGACAGGGAATGATGGCTACACCTTC

clone_size: NA
d_call: TRBD2
j_call: TRBJ2-2
v_call: TRBV7-6
cdr3_aa: CASSLVGSGRFGTGELFF
cdr3_nt: TGTGCCAGCAGCTTAGTAGGGTCCGGGAGGTTCGGCACCGGGGAGCTGTTTTTT

clone_size: NA
d_call: NA
j_call: TRBJ1-4
v_call: TRBV20-1
cdr3_aa: CSALQGEKLFF
cdr3_nt: TGCAGTGCTCTACAGGGTGAAAAACTGTTTTTT

clone_size: NA
d_call: NA
j_call: TRBJ2-5
v_call: TRBV20-1
cdr3_aa: CSARAPETQYF
cdr3_nt: TGCAGTGCTAGGGCTCCCGAGACCCAGTACTTC

clone_size: few
d_call: NA
j_call: TRBJ1-4
v_call: TRBV4-1
cdr3_aa: CASSQDWRVEKLFF
cdr3_nt: TGCGCCAGCAGCCAAGATTGGCGGGTCGAAAAACTGTTTTTT

clone_size: NA
d_call: TRBD2
j_call: TRBJ2-1
v_call: TRBV20-1
cdr3_aa: CSARGTSGYNEQFF
cdr3_nt: TGCAGTGCTAGGGGGACTAGCGGATACAATGAGCAGTTCTTC

clone_size: few
d_call: TRBD2
j_call: TRBJ2-7
v_call: TRBV7-8
cdr3_aa: CASSLGGGGVYEQYF
cdr3_nt: TGTGCCAGCAGCTTAGGCGGGGGGGGCGTGTACGAGCAGTACTTC

clone_size: NA
d_call: TRBD1
j_call: TRBJ2-5
v_call: TRBV11-2
cdr3_aa: CASSLGDRGTQYF
cdr3_nt: TGTGCCAGCAGCTTAGGGGACAGGGGAACACAGTACTTC

clone_size: NA
d_call: NA
j_call: TRBJ2-5
v_call: TRBV7-2
cdr3_aa: CASSLALETQYF
cdr3_nt: TGTGCCAGCAGTTTAGCGTTGGAGACCCAGTACTTC

clone_size: NA
d_call: NA
j_call: TRBJ2-3
v_call: TRBV5-1
cdr3_aa: CASSLGHNTDTQYF
cdr3_nt: TGCGCCAGCAGCCTGGGACATAACACAGATACGCAGTATTTT

clone_size: NA
d_call: TRBD2
j_call: TRBJ2-5
v_call: TRBV5-1
cdr3_aa: CASSLVAGLQETQYF
cdr3_nt: TGCGCCAGCAGCTTGGTCGCGGGACTACAAGAGACCCAGTACTTC

clone_size: NA
d_call: NA
j_call: TRBJ1-1
v_call: TRBV7-6
cdr3_aa: CASSLGVKGRALNTEAFF
cdr3_nt: TGTGCCAGCAGCTTAGGGGTCAAAGGCAGAGCCTTGAACACTGAAGCTTTCTTT

clone_size: NA
d_call: NA
j_call: TRBJ1-2
v_call: TRBV20-1
cdr3_aa: CSASRDDYGYTF
cdr3_nt: TGCAGTGCTAGCAGGGACGACTATGGCTACACCTTC

clone_size: once
d_call: NA
j_call: TRBJ2-7
v_call: TRBV9
cdr3_aa: CASSRTDAYEQYF
cdr3_nt: TGTGCCAGCAGCCGGACAGACGCCTACGAGCAGTACTTC

clone_size: few
d_call: NA
j_call: TRBJ2-5
v_call: TRBV12-3/TRBV12-4
cdr3_aa: CASSPPGLETQYF
cdr3_nt: TGTGCCAGCAGTCCCCCAGGGTTGGAGACCCAGTACTTC

clone_size: few
d_call: NA
j_call: TRBJ2-1
v_call: TRBV29-1
cdr3_aa: CSGTGRERLNEQFF
cdr3_nt: TGCAGCGGGACGGGCAGGGAACGATTGAATGAGCAGTTCTTC

clone_size: few
d_call: TRBD2
j_call: TRBJ2-1
v_call: TRBV5-1
cdr3_aa: CASSFTLAGVGEQFF
cdr3_nt: TGCGCCAGCAGCTTTACTCTAGCGGGGGTGGGTGAGCAGTTCTTC

clone_size: few
d_call: TRBD2
j_call: TRBJ2-7
v_call: TRBV5-1
cdr3_aa: CASSLYASGGPSYEQYF
cdr3_nt: TGCGCCAGCAGCTTGTACGCTAGCGGGGGACCCTCCTACGAGCAGTACTTC

clone_size: few
d_call: TRBD1
j_call: TRBJ2-7
v_call: TRBV27
cdr3_aa: CASTSPVQGYYEQYF
cdr3_nt: TGTGCCAGCACCTCTCCAGTACAGGGGTACTACGAGCAGTACTTC

clone_size: NA
d_call: NA
j_call: TRBJ1-1
v_call: TRBV2
cdr3_aa: CASSWRFTTEAFF
cdr3_nt: TGTGCCAGCAGTTGGCGGTTTACCACTGAAGCTTTCTTT

clone_size: NA
d_call: TRBD2
j_call: TRBJ2-1
v_call: TRBV7-2
cdr3_aa: CASSLAWSSGGDNEQFF
cdr3_nt: TGTGCCAGCAGCTTAGCGTGGTCTAGCGGGGGTGACAATGAGCAGTTCTTC

clone_size: NA
d_call: NA
j_call: TRBJ1-1
v_call: TRBV29-1
cdr3_aa: CSVEEGLGFTEAFF
cdr3_nt: TGCAGCGTTGAAGAGGGGCTCGGGTTCACTGAAGCTTTCTTT

clone_size: NA
d_call: NA
j_call: TRBJ1-5
v_call: TRBV9
cdr3_aa: CASSVTGESNQPQHF
cdr3_nt: TGTGCCAGCAGCGTAACCGGGGAAAGCAATCAGCCCCAGCATTTT

clone_size: NA
d_call: NA
j_call: TRBJ2-3
v_call: TRBV4-1
cdr3_aa: CASSQALVDTQYF
cdr3_nt: TGCGCCAGCAGCCAGGCCTTGGTGGATACGCAGTATTTT

clone_size: NA
d_call: NA
j_call: TRBJ2-2
v_call: TRBV7-9
cdr3_aa: CAASVTQANTGELFF
cdr3_nt: TGTGCCGCTTCGGTTACACAGGCGAACACCGGGGAGCTGTTTTTT

clone_size: many
d_call: NA
j_call: TRBJ2-3
v_call: TRBV7-9
cdr3_aa: CASSADISTDTQYF
cdr3_nt: TGTGCCAGCAGCGCGGACATTTCCACAGATACGCAGTATTTT

clone_size: few
d_call: TRBD1
j_call: TRBJ2-7
v_call: TRBV7-2
cdr3_aa: CASSLAWDRVGEQYF
cdr3_nt: TGTGCCAGCAGCTTAGCTTGGGACAGGGTTGGCGAGCAGTACTTC

clone_size: few
d_call: NA
j_call: TRBJ1-2
v_call: TRBV12-3/TRBV12-4
cdr3_aa: CASRRTLANYGYTF
cdr3_nt: TGTGCCAGCAGAAGGACACTTGCTAACTATGGCTACACCTTC

clone_size: NA
d_call: NA
j_call: TRBJ2-3
v_call: TRBV3-1
cdr3_aa: CASSPNRGLSTDTQYF
cdr3_nt: TGTGCCAGCAGCCCCAACCGGGGTTTAAGCACAGATACGCAGTATTTT

clone_size: few
d_call: NA
j_call: TRBJ2-7
v_call: TRBV25-1
cdr3_aa: CASSRTVMPYEQYF
cdr3_nt: TGTGCCAGCAGTCGGACAGTTATGCCCTACGAGCAGTACTTC